These T cell receptor beta chains were read from a single sample in a study of OX40 agonist ivuxolimab in advanced cancers. Here immunoSEQ multiplex PCR was the method, and the copy in TCRdb shows in-frame clones only, minus some. The sample holds tens of thousands of clones, 88% seen once. The input for sequencing was CD4+ or CD8+ T cells sorted from blood, taken in a trial of the OX40 agonist ivuxolimab. These receptors all come from an adult with an advanced solid tumor such as melanoma, head and neck, liver or kidney cancer. The CDR3 runs from the conserved cysteine through the conserved F or W.

TRBV9	CASSPGQGSSTYEQYF
TRBV2	CASRWTGTNTEAFF
TRBV30	CAWSAHRANYGYTF
TRBV27	CASRGTGGEKLFF
TRBV6-6	CASSSDYEQYF
TRBV19	CATRGGGLGEKLFF
TRBV28	CASSLNNWDRDAEAFF
TRBV9	CASSVEGQGFSGANVLTF
TRBV14	CASSHGGSTEAFF
TRBV6-1	CASRGEVNTEAFF
TRBV27	CASSWSDSSGWYNEQFF
TRBV9	CASSFGLAGVTGELFF
TRBV10-3	CAISADPTGQPQHF
TRBV2	CASSYGGGGNTIYF
TRBV28	CASSPSPGEVNEKLFF
TRBV7-3	CASSSREHNEQFF
TRBV11-2	CASSQELLAEAYF
TRBV27	CANNQPQHF
TRBV18	CASSPLASGGNEQFF
TRBV5-1	CASSVKPGEGAFF
TRBV21-1	CASTLHRQPQHF
TRBV7-6	CASSLQTATGELFF
TRBV7-3	CASSLGGSYSGANVLTF
TRBV7-9	CASSPFDSQPQHF
TRBV7-6	CASSLEQGGTGYGYTF
TRBV14	CASSQVGRYTQYF
TRBV9	CASNSYEQFF
TRBV9	CASSPFTGIDTEAFF
TRBV10-3	CAIRPGDWAIDEQYF
TRBV11-1	CASSSWTSDQGQYF
TRBV7-9	CASSRGTSTTDTQYF
TRBV5-6	CASSPGGAGASYEQYF
TRBV7-2	CASSPGFGGDEQFF
TRBV2	CASSVFGGEETQYF
TRBV18	CASSPPVGTEAFF
TRBV5-1	CASSSSGLYPDTQYF
TRBV6-5	CASSSRQGGSKNIQYF
TRBV6-5	CASSYSDGGERVAFF
TRBV18	CASSTVNSGNTIYF
TRBV30	CAFGQGAFTF
TRBV9	CASSVGTSGSSYNEQFF